This T cell receptor (beta chain) was profiled in a study of identical twins. Overall study findings and caveats: Fewer insertions were carried by abundant cord blood beta clonotypes, but none was seen in memory repertoires. Because invariant MAIT and iNKT cells could be present, zero-insertion analyses could be partly confounded.

Only a few counts were recorded for this clonotype. Its antigen remains unknown. The CDR3 sequence is 14 residues long. Germline V gives CDR1 MNHNS, CDR2 SASEGT. V lost 6 bases, J lost 8 bases, and 16 bases lay in between. TCRdb reprocessed the 5' RACE reads with MiXCR, giving one entry per CDR3 protein. The sample carries 400,000 to 550,000 distinct CDR3 sequences, more than 13% recorded once. In addition, the sample was reused for a study of yellow fever vaccine responses in identical twins.

The rearrangement joins TRBV6-1 to TRBJ1-4, with a tentative D call TRBD1 (6 bases). Sequencing used CD4+ T cells sorted from blood. This sequence was found in a woman younger than 30 in good health. CDR3 nucleotide sequence: TGTGCCAGCAGCATTAGGGGGAAGGTAGAAAAACTGTTTTTT. This translates into CASSIRGKVEKLFF.